Listed here are 28 T cell receptor beta chains from one sample, sequenced in a study of blood T cell repertoires in COVID-19. Method: immunoSEQ multiplex PCR; TCRdb's copy keeps in-frame clones and lacks some. The sample lists around 190,000 clones; about 85% were seen once. Sequenced: peripheral blood. All receptors derive from a man aged 25 to 40 with acute or convalescent COVID-19.

The chain joins TRBV18 to TRBJ2-1, with 8 bases fitting TRBD1. The CDR3 contains 13 residues. J was trimmed by 8 bases and V by 4 bases; bases with no gene match: 4. Looked up from germline, CDR1 is KGHSH and CDR2 is LQKENI. The CDR3 protein is CASSLDRDHEQFF. Written as DNA, the CDR3 is TGTGCCAGCTCACTGGACAGGGACCATGAGCAGTTCTTC.

The rearrangement links TRBV4-1 to TRBJ1-3; the D gene is possibly TRBD1 (6 bases). This CDR3 is 15 amino acids long. Trimming shortened V by 4 bases and J by 4 bases, and 14 bases separated the two germline ends. The germline V gene has CDR1 MGHRA and CDR2 YSYEKL. CDR3 residues: CASSRYRDAGNTIYF. CDR3 sequence (DNA): TGCGCCAGCAGCCGTTACAGGGATGCGGGAAACACCATATATTTT.

This chain uses TRBV30 with TRBJ1-4, with D unclear. Germline lookup yields CDR1 GTSNPN and CDR2 SVGIG (reference sequence). This CDR3 comprises 15 residues. Trimming shortened V by 3 bases and J by 4 bases, and 15 bases separated the two germline ends. The CDR3 sequence is CAWSKQNANNEKLFF. As DNA, the CDR3 is TGTGCCTGGAGCAAACAGAATGCCAATAATGAAAAACTGTTTTTT.

The chain links TRBV5-1 to TRBJ2-3; TRBD1 is a possible D gene (6 bases). From germline, CDR1 is SGHRS and CDR2 YFSETQ. This CDR3 is built from 15 residues. V lost 10 bases to trimming and J lost 4 bases, with 22 bases between them. The CDR3 nucleotides read TGCGCCGGAATGGAAGGGGAAGGGGGAGCAGATACGCAGTATTTT. Translation: CAGMEGEGGADTQYF.

V and J are TRBV10-3 and TRBJ1-6; TRBD1 matches 7 bases. The CDR3 length is 15 residues. Germline V gene sequence: CDR1 ENHRY, CDR2 SYGVKD. J lost 6 bases, V lost 0 bases, and 2 bases had no gene match. The CDR3 sequence is CAISESGQTNSPLHF. The CDR3 nucleotides are TGTGCCATCAGTGAGTCGGGACAGACTAATTCACCCCTCCACTTT.

The chain combines TRBV19 with TRBJ1-5, with 7 positions matching TRBD1. Trimming took 7 bases from V and 2 from J; bases not matched to a gene: 11. CDR1 is LNHDA, CDR2 SQIVND, per germline (reference sequence). This CDR3 comprises 16 residues. CDR3 protein: CASMYRGLKGNQPQHF. Here the CDR3 DNA reads TGTGCCAGTATGTATAGGGGGCTTAAAGGCAATCAGCCCCAGCATTTT.

The chain employs TRBV18 and TRBJ1-2; maybe TRBD1 (6 bases). The ends were cut back, 8 bases at V and 6 bases at J, with 16 bases in the middle. CDR3 length equals 13 residues. Germline CDR1 KGHSH, CDR2 LQKENI. CDR3 amino acids: CASGGGRVDGYTF. DNA for the CDR3: TGTGCCAGCGGGGGCGGCAGGGTTGATGGCTACACCTTC.

This chain connects TRBV14 to TRBJ2-5; 10 bases align to TRBD2. The CDR3 consists of 15 residues. The V gene end was trimmed by 2 bases and the J gene end by 4 bases; junction bases not matched to a gene: 4. The germline CDR1 and CDR2 sequences are SGHDN and FVKESK. The chain's CDR3 is CASSQPLAGVETQYF. As DNA, the CDR3 is TGTGCCAGCAGCCAACCCCTAGCGGGAGTAGAGACCCAGTACTTC.

The chain carries TRBV5-1 and TRBJ1-4; possible D gene TRBD1, 5 bases. Germline CDR1 and CDR2: SGHRS and YFSETQ. The CDR3 sequence is 14 residues long. V was clipped by 3 bases and J by 7 bases, with 13 bases between them. CDR3 in amino acids: CASSYLGQAEKLFF. The CDR3 bases are TGCGCCAGCAGCTACCTGGGGCAAGCTGAAAAACTGTTTTTT.

A note on this clone: A read error may account for a junction end that differs from germline. The CDR3: CASSSWTGGANSEAFF. CDR3 coding DNA: TGTGCCAGCAGTTCCTGGACAGGGGGCGCGAACTCTGAAGCTTTCTTT. This chain joins TRBV27 and TRBJ1-1, with TRBD1 identical over 11 bases. Germline CDR1 MNHEY, CDR2 SMNVEV (reference sequence). The CDR3 is made up of 16 amino acids.

The rearrangement links TRBV6-5 to TRBJ1-2, with 9 nucleotides matching TRBD1. From germline, CDR1 is MNHEY and CDR2 SVGAGI. CDR3 length equals 13 residues. V lost 6 bases, J lost 8 bases, and 7 bases stayed unmatched. The CDR3 sequence is CASRPTGGGGYTF. The CDR3 bases are TGTGCCAGCAGACCCACAGGGGGCGGAGGCTACACCTTC.

This clone occurred once. The rearrangement links TRBV28 to TRBJ1-2; D might be TRBD1 (5 bases). Germline V gene data show CDR1 as MDHEN and CDR2 as SYDVKM. The CDR3 covers 13 residues. Between the trimmed V and J ends, which lost 6 bases and 7 bases, there was a span of 15 bases. As DNA, the CDR3 is TGTGCCAGCAGCCAGGGAATTCTGAGTGGCTACACCTTC. It is translated as CASSQGILSGYTF.

This chain links TRBV11-3 with TRBJ2-1, with 11 bases identical to TRBD1. Unmatched junction bases numbered 8, after V lost 5 bases and J lost 5 bases. CDR1 SGHNT and CDR2 YENEEA come from the germline V gene. This CDR3 comprises 16 residues. The CDR3 here is CASSRGGTGGHNEQFF. CDR3 in DNA: TGTGCCAGCAGCCGAGGCGGGACAGGGGGTCACAATGAGCAGTTCTTC.

The chain uses TRBV30 and TRBJ2-1; 8 nucleotides align to TRBD1. V trimming: 3 bases; J trimming: 6 bases; junction bases outside the gene matches: 4. CDR3 length: 13 amino acids. From germline, CDR1 is GTSNPN and CDR2 SVGIG (reference sequence). CDR3 bases: TGTGCCTGGAGACAGGGGGGTGGCAATGAGCAGTTCTTC. This translates into CAWRQGGGNEQFF.

The chain employs TRBV5-4 and TRBJ2-5; 12 bases line up with TRBD1. CDR1 is SGHNT, CDR2 YYREEE, per germline (reference sequence). The CDR3 totals 14 residues. The ends lost 3 bases at V and 4 bases at J; junction bases unmatched: 1. The DNA of the CDR3 is TGTGCCAGCAGCTCGGGACAGGGGGCAGAGACCCAGTACTTC. Translation gives CASSSGQGAETQYF.

The chain is built from TRBV9 and TRBJ2-2, with D tentatively TRBD1 (6 bases). The CDR3 loop spans 14 amino acids. Per germline, CDR1 SGDLS and CDR2 YYNGEE. V was cut by 10 bases and J by 1 base, with 14 bases left in between. The CDR3 region is CACRAGVNTGELFF. Here the CDR3 DNA reads TGTGCCTGTCGGGCAGGGGTGAACACCGGGGAGCTGTTTTTT.

The rearrangement uses TRBV9 and TRBJ2-7; TRBD1 matches 7 bases. The ends lost 4 bases at V and 4 bases at J; junction bases unmatched: 8. Germline values: CDR1 SGDLS, CDR2 YYNGEE. This CDR3 has 14 amino acids. The CDR3 coding sequence is TGTGCCAGCAGCTACAGGGGTGGTATTTACGAGCAGTACTTC. Translated, it gives CASSYRGGIYEQYF.

This clone occurred once. The V and J genes are TRBV4-1 and TRBJ1-5; 7 nucleotides match TRBD1. V lost 5 bases to trimming and J lost 7 bases; unmatched junction nucleotides: 8. CDR3 length: 14 residues. Germline-derived CDR1 and CDR2 are MGHRA and YSYEKL. The CDR3 DNA reads as TGCGCCAGCAGCTTAGACAGGGTAGGACAGCCCCAGCATTTT. It yields the protein CASSLDRVGQPQHF.

This chain uses TRBV16 with TRBJ1-5, with D perhaps matching TRBD1 (5 bases). The length of the CDR3 is 15 residues. Per the germline V gene, CDR1 is KGHSY and CDR2 is FQNENV. The V and J ends lost 4 bases and 2 bases respectively, with 12 bases between them. The CDR3 region has the DNA TGTGCCAGCAGCCTCGTCGGCAGGGGCAATCAGCCCCAGCATTTT. Translated: CASSLVGRGNQPQHF.

V usage is TRBV6-5 and J usage is TRBJ1-2; unclear D gene. The V end lost 6 bases, the J end lost 1 base, and 15 bases lay between the germline ends. This CDR3 has 15 residues. Germline-derived CDR1 and CDR2 are MNHEY and SVGAGI. Written as DNA, the CDR3 is TGTGCCAGCAGCCCCCAGGCAGAGCTTAACTATGGCTACACCTTC. This sequence encodes CASSPQAELNYGYTF.

The chain is built from TRBV3-1 (or the pseudogene TRBV3-2) and TRBJ2-2, with D tentatively TRBD1 (5 bases). This CDR3 has 15 residues. The germline V and J ends were trimmed by 1 base and 7 bases, with 13 bases remaining between them. The V gene's germline CDR1 is LGHDT and CDR2 YNNKEL (reference sequence). CDR3 sequence (DNA): TGTGCCAGCAGCCAAGGACAGTGGGGCGACGGGGAGCTGTTTTTT. Encoded protein: CASSQGQWGDGELFF.

CDR3 loop: CASSGSGTGHQPQHF. The DNA for the CDR3 is TGTGCCAGCAGTGGCTCCGGGACAGGACATCAGCCCCAGCATTTT. The J gene is TRBJ1-5, the V gene TRBV28; 8 bases are shared with TRBD1. This CDR3 contains 15 residues. Unmatched junction bases numbered 8, after V lost 5 bases and J lost 5 bases. Germline V CDR1 and CDR2: MDHEN, SYDVKM.

V usage is TRBV18 and J usage is TRBJ1-1; D is unresolved. The CDR3 consists of 14 residues. V lost 3 bases, J lost 6 bases, and 14 bases lay in between. Germline V gene data show CDR1 as KGHSH and CDR2 as LQKENI. The CDR3 loop reads CASSPALSAPEAFF. The CDR3 coding sequence is TGTGCCAGCTCACCGGCCCTTTCTGCCCCTGAAGCTTTCTTT.

V is TRBV3-1 (or the pseudogene TRBV3-2) and J is TRBJ1-1, with 9 bases fitting TRBD1. Trimming cost V 2 bases and J 5 bases; bases outside gene matches: 9. The CDR3 loop spans 16 amino acids. The germline gives CDR1 LGHDT, CDR2 YNNKEL (reference sequence). This CDR3 reads CASSQPLDRGGTEAFF. The CDR3 DNA is TGTGCCAGCAGCCAACCGCTGGACAGGGGCGGGACTGAAGCTTTCTTT.

The chain recombines TRBV6-5 with TRBJ2-2; a weak D match, TRBD1 (5 bases). This CDR3 spans 16 amino acids. The germline V gene encodes CDR1 MNHEY and CDR2 SVGAGI. The V end lost 2 bases, the J end lost 0 bases, and 10 bases lay between the germline ends. This CDR3 reads CASSYPRTTNTGELFF. For the CDR3, the DNA is TGTGCCAGCAGTTACCCGCGGACAACGAACACCGGGGAGCTGTTTTTT.

This sequence joins TRBV5-1 and TRBJ1-2, with a weak D call TRBD1 (6 bases). This CDR3 is 16 amino acids long. Germline assignment: CDR1 SGHRS and CDR2 YFSETQ. V was clipped by 0 bases and J by 8 bases, with 20 bases between them. For the CDR3, the DNA is TGCGCCAGCAGCTTGGATTACCGGGACACCAGCGACGGCTACACCTTC. The encoded protein is CASSLDYRDTSDGYTF.

The V call is TRBV28, the J call TRBJ1-5; D ambiguous. This CDR3 has 12 residues. V lost 6 bases, J lost 5 bases, and 8 bases lay in between. The germline V gene encodes CDR1 MDHEN and CDR2 SYDVKM. The DNA of the CDR3 is TGTGCCAGCAGGCAGGCTTATCAGCCCCAGCATTTT. The encoded protein is CASRQAYQPQHF.

The chain carries TRBV29-1 and TRBJ1-2; 7 bases match TRBD1. Germline CDR1 and CDR2: SQVTM and ANQGSEA. There are 15 residues in the CDR3. The V segment lost 4 bases and the J segment 5 bases; nucleotides outside the gene matches: 13. The chain's CDR3 is CSVAEVTGPFYGYTF. In nucleotides, the CDR3 is TGCAGCGTTGCCGAAGTGACAGGGCCCTTTTATGGCTACACCTTC.